A single sample is the source of the 10 T cell receptor beta chains below, sequenced in a study of beta chain features in type 1 diabetes. Expressed TCRB transcripts were sequenced after all isolated RNA was converted to cDNA. Assay used: immunoSEQ multiplex PCR; TCRdb lists only in-frame clones, some missing. The sample records some 330,000 clones, more than 9.5% being singletons. Specimen: naive CD4+ T cells from blood. The receptor source for this set is a woman aged 25 to 39 in good health.

Comment on this clone: The identical CDR3 is also encoded by other nucleotide sequences in the sample. The chain is built from TRBV7-9 and TRBJ2-5; 15 positions match TRBD2. CDR3 length: 16 residues. J gave up 1 base and V 4 bases, and 1 base lay outside the gene matches. Germline assignment: CDR1 SEHNR and CDR2 FQNEAQ (reference sequence). The DNA of the CDR3 is TGTGCCAGCAGCTCGGGACTAGCGGGAGGCCAAGAGACCCAGTACTTC. It yields the protein CASSSGLAGGQETQYF.

This rearrangement joins TRBV7-8 to TRBJ2-7; TRBD2 matches 10 bases. CDR1 and CDR2 (germline): SGHVS, FQNEAQ. With 1 base clipped from V and 2 bases from J, the junction kept 2 bases outside the gene matches. The CDR3 extends over 15 amino acids. CDR3 sequence reads: CASSLVTSGTYEQYF. The CDR3 region has the DNA TGTGCCAGCAGCTTAGTAACTAGCGGGACCTACGAGCAGTACTTC.

The chain links TRBV9 to TRBJ1-2; D not resolved. Deletions cut 0 bases from V and 4 bases from J, with 13 bases between. Germline V gene data show CDR1 as SGDLS and CDR2 as YYNGEE. There are 15 residues in the CDR3. The CDR3 is CASSVAPGDRYGYTF. The CDR3, as DNA: TGTGCCAGCAGCGTAGCCCCAGGCGATCGCTATGGCTACACCTTC.

The genes are TRBV11-2 and TRBJ2-1; perhaps TRBD2 as D (5 bases). This CDR3 has 14 residues. Trimming took off 5 bases at V and 6 bases at J, with 14 bases between the two ends. Germline CDR1 and CDR2: SGHAT and FQNNGV. The CDR3 region has the DNA TGTGCCAGCAGCCAGCGGAGTTTGGGCAATGAGCAGTTCTTC. Its protein product is CASSQRSLGNEQFF.

V usage is TRBV7-9 and J usage is TRBJ1-2; TRBD1 matches 10 bases. The CDR3 runs to 14 residues. Germline CDR1 reads SEHNR; CDR2 reads FQNEAQ (reference sequence). J was trimmed by 5 bases and V by 7 bases; bases with no gene match: 7. Here the CDR3 DNA reads TGTGCCAGCACCCCGACAGGGGGCGGGTATGGCTACACCTTC. This codes for CASTPTGGGYGYTF.

Notes on this clone: This sample includes further DNA sequences coding for the same CDR3. This sequence joins TRBV30 and TRBJ1-4, with a possible D match to TRBD1 (5 bases). Germline V gene sequence: CDR1 GTSNPN, CDR2 SVGIG (reference sequence). The CDR3 has 12 residues. V lost 0 bases to trimming and J lost 8 bases, with 7 bases between them. The CDR3 DNA is TGTGCCTGGAGTGTCGCAGGGGAAAAACTGTTTTTT. Amino acids: CAWSVAGEKLFF.

This clone was seen a few times. V is TRBV5-4 and J is TRBJ2-7; TRBD1 aligns across 11 bases. CDR3 length: 15 amino acids. Germline V gene data show CDR1 as SGHNT and CDR2 as YYREEE (reference sequence). J lost 6 bases, V lost 0 bases, and 5 bases had no gene match. CDR3 in DNA: TGTGCCAGCAGCTTGGGGGGACAGGGGGGGGCCGAGCAGTACTTC. Residues: CASSLGGQGGAEQYF.

This chain uses TRBV28 with TRBJ2-7, with 7 bases fitting TRBD2. CDR3 length: 15 amino acids. V trimming: 3 bases; J trimming: 1 base; junction bases outside the gene matches: 6. The germline gives CDR1 MDHEN, CDR2 SYDVKM. CDR3 protein: CASSLAASGSYEQYF. CDR3 coding DNA: TGTGCCAGCAGTTTGGCGGCTAGCGGATCCTACGAGCAGTACTTC.

This clone was detected only a few times. The V and J genes are TRBV25-1 and TRBJ2-1, with 11 positions matching TRBD2. J gave up 5 bases and V 4 bases, and 10 bases lay outside the gene matches. Germline V gene lookup returns CDR1 MGHDK and CDR2 SYGVNS. The CDR3 covers 17 residues. The CDR3 sequence: CASSGTLGLAENNEQFF. The DNA of the CDR3 is TGTGCCAGCAGTGGAACCTTGGGACTAGCGGAGAACAATGAGCAGTTCTTC.

There are a few counts of this clone. The chain joins TRBV7-2 to TRBJ2-1; D is perhaps TRBD2 (7 bases). The CDR3 extends over 13 amino acids. Germline-derived CDR1 and CDR2 are SGHTA and FQGNSA. The V and J ends lost 1 base and 15 bases respectively, with 16 bases between them. The CDR3: CASSLVGGARPFF. DNA of the CDR3: TGTGCCAGCAGCTTAGTAGGGGGGGCCCGGCCGTTCTTC.